The source of this TCR beta chain is a study of CD4 T cells in relation to SARS-CoV-2 and coronaviruses. Study details: After roughly 9 days of antigen culture, PBMC TCR beta CDR3s were sequenced. Median patient age was almost 40 years, spanning 21 to 72 years. Convalescent patients were fewer than ten males and a few females; two were Hispanic.

Sorted naive or memory CD4+ cells met CEF peptides for approximately nine days. The CDR3 consists of 20 residues. Trimming removed 7 bases from V and 3 bases from J; junction bases left unmatched: 19. CDR1 and CDR2 from the germline V gene are SQVTM and ANQGSEA. Of note for this clone: Its antigen is undetermined.

The data were produced by immunoSEQ multiplex PCR, yet TCRdb's version contains in-frame clones alone and is incomplete. The sample holds 35,000 or so clones, 65% to 80% seen once. Sequenced input: memory CD4+ T cells from PBMCs, cultured in vitro. The chain employs TRBV29-1 and TRBJ2-1; 15 nucleotides align to TRBD2. This sequence originates from an adult with COVID-19. CDR3 in DNA: TGCAGCGGGGGGTATTCTTGGGGGACTAGCGGGAGGCTGGGCTACAATGAGCAGTTCTTC. Encoded protein: CSGGYSWGTSGRLGYNEQFF.